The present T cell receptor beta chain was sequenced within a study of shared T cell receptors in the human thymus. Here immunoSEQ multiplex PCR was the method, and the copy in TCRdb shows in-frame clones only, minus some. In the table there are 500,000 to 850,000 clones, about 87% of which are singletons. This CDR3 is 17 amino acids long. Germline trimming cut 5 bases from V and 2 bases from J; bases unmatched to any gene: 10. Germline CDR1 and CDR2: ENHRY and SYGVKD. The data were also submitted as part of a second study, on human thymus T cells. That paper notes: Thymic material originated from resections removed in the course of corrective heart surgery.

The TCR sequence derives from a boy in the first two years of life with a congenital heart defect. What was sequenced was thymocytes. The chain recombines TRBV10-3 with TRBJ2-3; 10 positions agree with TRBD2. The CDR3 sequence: CAISKPGLAKHTDTQYF. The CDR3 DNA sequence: TGTGCCATCAGTAAGCCGGGACTAGCGAAGCACACAGATACGCAGTATTTT.